This is a list of T cell receptor beta chains from one sample in a study of response to subunit inactivated influenza vaccine. TCRdb independently ran MiXCR on the RT-PCR reads; one entry per CDR3 protein. The sample lists hundreds of thousands of distinct CDR3 sequences; about 15% were seen once. Sample: PBMCs from blood, taken 14 days before vaccination. Receptor source: a man in his fifties or sixties who received an inactivated influenza vaccine. The CDR3 runs from the conserved cysteine through the conserved F or W.

V	CDR3
TRBV5-1	CASSSRTGRNTEAFF
TRBV5-1	CASSTGGRGGYTF
TRBV4-1	CASSQDGVQPQHF
TRBV27	CASSLVYQRGNPETQYF
TRBV20-1	CSARLGWRQPQHF
TRBV4-3	CASSQDQGFSTDTQYF
TRBV10-1	CASSALKTGSKNIQYF
TRBV7-9	CASSPGTHYEQYF
TRBV7-9	CASSLPGLSPYEQYF
TRBV28	CASRRIYQETQYF
TRBV20-1	CSARWQDNQPQHF
TRBV5-1	CASSFSGKDSDTQYF
TRBV5-6	CASSPDYRGPDTQYF
TRBV7-2	CASSRQGGRSDTQYF
TRBV29-1	CSVDATGELFF
TRBV29-1	CSAKLGTYEQYF
TRBV28	CASIKAGGSYNEQFF
TRBV7-8	CASSLSRYLTGSIVNEQFF
TRBV12-3/TRBV12-4	CASSPQTGAFQETQYF
TRBV4-3	CASSHSLAMGETQYF
TRBV24-1	CATSDPDRGELNEQFF
TRBV4-1	CASNKDRANEKLFF
TRBV9	CASSRGTSGNRGETQYF
TRBV15	CATSREGGGSYEQYF
TRBV7-2	CASKNSGANVLTF
TRBV27	CASKVLRGSEAFF
TRBV5-6	CASSLGTGMYNEQFF
TRBV5-1	CASSSASGGYTEAFF
TRBV7-6	CASSPGWSSYEQYF
TRBV30	CAWSAGLAGVNEQFF
TRBV12-3/TRBV12-4	CASSLRGGGNTIYF
TRBV2	CASAGQGRPYEQYF
TRBV5-1	CASSFRMNTEAFF
TRBV30	CAWTITSGNTIYF
TRBV29-1	CSVTSGSGYTGELFF
TRBV4-2	CASSQGYRRLDRMNTEAFF
TRBV30	CAWNGDTGELFF
TRBV2	CASSLPVAGNEQFF
TRBV6-2/TRBV6-3	CASSGTSGMNEQFF
TRBV5-1	CASSFGQGSYNEQFF
TRBV7-6	CASSAAGGGYTF
TRBV6-2/TRBV6-3	CASIEGLGQDKQFF